This T cell receptor beta chain originates from a study of spatial heterogeneity in lung cancer (dated by TCRdb to about 2019). For context, the study as a whole: More beta-chain than alpha-chain transcripts were consistently detected, likely reflecting higher beta-chain transcript abundance. In the raw uncorrected reads, each unique combination of TCR and UMI appeared on average more than ten times. The study linked features of the TCR repertoire to counts of nonsynonymous mutations, which were determined by whole-exome sequencing of tumor tissue. In non-small cell lung cancer, the study quantitatively compared TCR alpha and beta repertoires across several tumor regions, matched nontumor lung, and blood. Both alpha and beta chains were TCR-sequenced in samples taken at surgery, namely 220 tumor regions, fewer than 85 matched nontumor lung samples and 50 to 60 PBMC samples.

From V the trimming removes 2 bases and from J it removes 7 bases, while the gene matches leave 4 bases of the junction unaccounted for. From the cysteine up to the phenylalanine, the CDR3 has a length of 14 residues. Just CDR3 DNA is preserved here, 42 bases in frame from base 1. The CDR1 and CDR2 encoded by the germline V gene are ENHRY and SYGVKD. The time point label for this specimen denotes: sample taken at primary tumor resection. TCR sequencing used whole RNA extracted from tumor and nontumor lung tissue, or from cryopreserved PBMC samples, without cell sorting. The donors were 70 or so patients from the lung TRACERx cohort who had early-stage, untreated non-small cell lung cancer. A patient was chosen for TCR sequencing only when enough RNA was available from at least two tumor regions. Before being selected, tumor and adjacent nontumor lung specimens were reviewed by a lung pathologist.

Overall results and qualifications from the work: Additional single-cell paired TCR alpha and beta sequencing was considered necessary to confirm, at a functional level, the hypothesis that regional TCRs recognize regional mutations.

To prepare the library, 5' RACE was applied. Instrument on record: NextSeq 500. The TCR library protocol attached a unique molecular identifier to each TCR cDNA molecule to allow correction of PCR and sequencing errors. In the paper's pipeline: TCR identification, UMI-based error correction and CDR3 extraction were all carried out with Decombinator tools. Expanded TCRs were defined as those above a frequency of 2 per 1,000, corresponding to the top 1% of the tumor frequency distribution. Each repertoire was subsampled 100 times to 5,000 TCRs, after which Renyi diversity was computed with the R vegan package. CDR3 similarity networks were constructed using string-kernel similarity of amino acid triplets, with links drawn between CDR3s whose pairwise similarity was above 0.82. TCRdb redid the processing of the public reads, applying fastp at Q25 and MiXCR, and retained in-frame beta chains. Identical CDR3 proteins give one entry, which carries the most common genes and DNA. V and J calls and clone size were set by TCRdb, not the authors. This sample is represented by more than 9,500 distinct CDR3 sequences; 6.2% of them were singletons. The top ten clones comprise about 9.3% of the sample.

There are many counts of this clonotype. Its recognized antigen is unknown. Base qualities are not at hand, and no much larger clone is one base apart. Because this beta chain is a stray read in a library intended to capture alpha chains, its abundance should not be given much weight. The sequence links TRBV10-3 to TRBJ2-1; 8 junctional bases match TRBD1. This sequence was found in a male donor with early-stage non-small cell lung cancer. The sequencing here drew on normal lung tissue next to the tumor, taken at surgery. The DNA sequence follows: TGTGCCATCAGTGAGCAGGGGGCCGATAATGAGCAGTTCTTC. Its translation is CAISEQGADNEQFF.